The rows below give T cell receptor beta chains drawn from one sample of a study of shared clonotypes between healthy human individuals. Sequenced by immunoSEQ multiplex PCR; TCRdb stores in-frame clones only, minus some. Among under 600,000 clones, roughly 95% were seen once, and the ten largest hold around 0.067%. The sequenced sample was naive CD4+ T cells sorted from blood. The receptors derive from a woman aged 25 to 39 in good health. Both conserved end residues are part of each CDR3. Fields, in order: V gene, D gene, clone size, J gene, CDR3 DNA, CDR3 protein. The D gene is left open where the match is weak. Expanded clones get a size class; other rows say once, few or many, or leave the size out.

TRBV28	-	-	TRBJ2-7	TGTGCCAGCAGTCCCCGACAGTTCTCCTACGAGCAGTACTTC	CASSPRQFSYEQYF
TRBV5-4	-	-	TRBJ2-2	TGTGCCAGCAGCTTTCAACTTGGGAACACCGGGGAGCTGTTTTTT	CASSFQLGNTGELFF
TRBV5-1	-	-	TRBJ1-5	TGCGCCAGCAGCTGGGCCGCAGGGGACCAGCCCCAGCATTTT	CASSWAAGDQPQHF
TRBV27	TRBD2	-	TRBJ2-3	TGTGCCAGCAGTTTATCGATAGCGGGAGTGGATACGCAGTATTTT	CASSLSIAGVDTQYF
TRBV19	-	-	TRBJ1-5	TGTGCCAGTATGCGCAGGAGGGACAATCAGCCCCAGCATTTT	CASMRRRDNQPQHF
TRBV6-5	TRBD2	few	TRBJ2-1	TGTGCCAGCAGCGGACTAGCGGCAGCTGGGGGTGAGCAGTTCTTC	CASSGLAAAGGEQFF
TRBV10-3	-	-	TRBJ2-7	TGTGCCATCAGTGAGTCGATAGGAACCTACGAGCAGTACTTC	CAISESIGTYEQYF
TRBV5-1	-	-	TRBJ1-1	TGCGCCAGCAGCTTGGAGGAGGTCGGGGGTACTGAAGCTTTCTTT	CASSLEEVGGTEAFF
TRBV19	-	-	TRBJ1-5	TGTGCCAGTAGTATAGCATGGAGCAATCAGCCCCAGCATTTT	CASSIAWSNQPQHF
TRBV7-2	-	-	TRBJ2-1	TGTGCCAGCAGCTTAGATCACAATGAGCAGTTCTTC	CASSLDHNEQFF
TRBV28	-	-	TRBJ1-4	TGTGCCAGCAGTTTGACTGTCGGCGAAAAACTGTTTTTT	CASSLTVGEKLFF
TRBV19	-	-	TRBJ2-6	TGTGCCAGTAGTGACGCGAAGGGGGCTGGGGCCAACGTCCTGACTTTC	CASSDAKGAGANVLTF
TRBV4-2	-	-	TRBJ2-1	TGTGCCAGCAGCCCTCTCTTGGGGCAGGGGAGTGAGCAGTTCTTC	CASSPLLGQGSEQFF
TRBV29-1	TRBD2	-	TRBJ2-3	TGCAGCGTTGACGGGACCGGGAGGGGTGATACGCAGTATTTT	CSVDGTGRGDTQYF
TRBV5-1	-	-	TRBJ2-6	TGCGCCAGCAGCTTACAGGGCCCCCCCTCTGGGGCCAACGTCCTGACTTTC	CASSLQGPPSGANVLTF
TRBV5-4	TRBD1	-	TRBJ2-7	TGTGCCAGCAGCGCCCCGGACAGGGGCTCCTACGAGCAGTACTTC	CASSAPDRGSYEQYF
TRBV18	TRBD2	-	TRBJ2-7	TGTGCCAGCTCACCAACCGCGGGAGCCCTCTACGAGCAGTACTTC	CASSPTAGALYEQYF
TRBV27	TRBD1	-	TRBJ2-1	TGTGCCAGCAGTTTAGGGACAGGGGGTTACAATGAGCAGTTCTTC	CASSLGTGGYNEQFF
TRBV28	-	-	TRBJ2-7	TGTGCCAGCAGTTTATTACCCTACGAGCAGTACTTC	CASSLLPYEQYF
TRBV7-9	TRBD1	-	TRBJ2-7	TGTGCCAGCAGAAGCGACAGGGGGTCTCGCGAGCAGTACTTC	CASRSDRGSREQYF
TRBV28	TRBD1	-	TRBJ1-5	TGTGCCAGCACCCTGCACAGGGGGTATAGCAATCAGCCCCAGCATTTT	CASTLHRGYSNQPQHF
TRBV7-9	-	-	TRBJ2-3	TGTGCCAGCAGCCGGGACTCTTCCTTGGATACGCAGTATTTT	CASSRDSSLDTQYF
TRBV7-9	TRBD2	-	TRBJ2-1	TGTGCCAGCAGCTTAGTCCATTTAGGGACTAGCGGGTACAATGAGCAGTTCTTC	CASSLVHLGTSGYNEQFF
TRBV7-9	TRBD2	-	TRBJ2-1	TGTGCCAGCTCGGCGCTAGCGGGCAGAAAGGCCTACAATGAGCAGTTCTTC	CASSALAGRKAYNEQFF
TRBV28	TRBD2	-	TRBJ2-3	TGTGCCAGCAGTTTATCCCTAGCGGGCACAGATACGCAGTATTTT	CASSLSLAGTDTQYF
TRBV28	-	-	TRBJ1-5	TGTGCCAGCAGTCAGACACTAGGGCCCCAGCATTTT	CASSQTLGPQHF
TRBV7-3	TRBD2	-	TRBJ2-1	TGTGCCATCCCTAGCGGGAGTAGCAATGAGCAGTTCTTC	CAIPSGSSNEQFF
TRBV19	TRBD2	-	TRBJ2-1	TGTGCCAGTAGTGCGTTTGGGAGGGCCCGGATTTCCTACAATGAGCAGTTCTTC	CASSAFGRARISYNEQFF
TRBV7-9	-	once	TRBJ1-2	TGTGCCAGCAGCTTAGACGGGGGCTATGGCTACACCTTC	CASSLDGGYGYTF
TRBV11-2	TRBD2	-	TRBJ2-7	TGTGCCAGCAGCTTAGCCGCTAGCGGGAGTAAAATGGGCGAGCAGTACTTC	CASSLAASGSKMGEQYF
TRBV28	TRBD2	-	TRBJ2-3	TGTGCCAGCATCCGGGGGGGAACTAGCGGGAGGGCCAGAGATACGCAGTATTTT	CASIRGGTSGRARDTQYF
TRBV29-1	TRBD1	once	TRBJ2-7	TGCAGCGTTGACGGGGACAGGCCCTACGAGCAGTACTTC	CSVDGDRPYEQYF
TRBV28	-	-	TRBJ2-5	TGTGCCAGCAGCCCGCCGAGGGGCAACGGAGAGACCCAGTACTTC	CASSPPRGNGETQYF
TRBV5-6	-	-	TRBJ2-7	TGTGCCAGCAGCGGAGTGAGCTCCTACGAGCAGTACTTC	CASSGVSSYEQYF
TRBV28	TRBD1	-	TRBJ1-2	TGTGCCAGCAGTTCATCCGGGACAGGGGGCGTGTATGGCTACACCTTC	CASSSSGTGGVYGYTF
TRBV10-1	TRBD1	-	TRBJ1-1	TGCGCCAGCAGTTCAGGGGGGGGAGCTGAAGCTTTCTTT	CASSSGGGAEAFF
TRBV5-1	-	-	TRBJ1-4	TGCGCCAGCAGCTTGGCCGGCGGCGGAGAGTATAATGAAAAACTGTTTTTT	CASSLAGGGEYNEKLFF
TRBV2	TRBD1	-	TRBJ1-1	TGTGCCAGCAGGGGGGACAGGAACACTGAAGCTTTCTTT	CASRGDRNTEAFF
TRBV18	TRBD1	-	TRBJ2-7	TGTGCCAGCTCATCACAGGGGTCCCGCGAGCAGTACTTC	CASSSQGSREQYF
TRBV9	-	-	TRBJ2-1	TGTGCCAGCAGCGTAGGAGCGGATACCTACAATGAGCAGTTCTTC	CASSVGADTYNEQFF
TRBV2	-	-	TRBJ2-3	TGTGCCAGCAGTGGGTTCGCAGGGACCACAGATACGCAGTATTTT	CASSGFAGTTDTQYF
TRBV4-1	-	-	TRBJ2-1	TGCGCCAGCAGCCAAGCCCAACTGGGAGAGCAGTTCTTC	CASSQAQLGEQFF
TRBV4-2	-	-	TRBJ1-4	TGTGCCAGCACCCAGGAACAGGTTGGTGGTGAAAAACTGTTTTTT	CASTQEQVGGEKLFF
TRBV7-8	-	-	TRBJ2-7	TGTGCCCCCCTGAATCGGCTTACGGTTTTTTGGCAAGTCTACGAGCAGTACTTC	CAPLNRLTVFWQVYEQYF
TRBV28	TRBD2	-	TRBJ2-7	TGTGCCAGCAGTTTTGGACTAGCGGGAACAGCTTACGAGCAGTACTTC	CASSFGLAGTAYEQYF
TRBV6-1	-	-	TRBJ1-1	TGTGCCAGCAGTGGGTCAAAGGGGACTCTCACTGAAGCTTTCTTT	CASSGSKGTLTEAFF
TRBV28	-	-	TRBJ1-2	TGTGCCAGCAATCAACTGTCGGGGGACTATGGCTACACCTTC	CASNQLSGDYGYTF
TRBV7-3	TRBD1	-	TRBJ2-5	TGTGCCAGCAGCCGGACAGGGGGACAAGAGACCCAGTACTTC	CASSRTGGQETQYF
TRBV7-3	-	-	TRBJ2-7	TGTGCCAGCAGCGGAGGACTGAACTCCTACGAGCAGTACTTC	CASSGGLNSYEQYF
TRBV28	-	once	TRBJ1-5	TGTGCCAGCAGATACCGCGTGACCGGGAGCAATCAGCCCCAGCATTTT	CASRYRVTGSNQPQHF
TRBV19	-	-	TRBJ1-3	TGTGCCAGTAGCCTCGGCTCTGATGGAAACACCATATATTTT	CASSLGSDGNTIYF
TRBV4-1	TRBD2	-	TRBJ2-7	TGCGCCAGCAGCCAAGAAAAGTCGGTAGCGGGACTCTACGAGCAGTACTTC	CASSQEKSVAGLYEQYF
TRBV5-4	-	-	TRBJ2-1	TGTGCCAGCAGCCCCCGGACTTCTAGGCGCAATGAGCAGTTCTTC	CASSPRTSRRNEQFF
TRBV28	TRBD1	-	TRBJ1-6	TGTGCCAGAGGACAGGCAAATTCACCCCTCCACTTT	CARGQANSPLHF
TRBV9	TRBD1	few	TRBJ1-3	TGTGCCAGCAGCGTAAGGACAGGGGAAAACACCATATATTTT	CASSVRTGENTIYF
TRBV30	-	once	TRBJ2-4	TGTGCCTGGAGGACTGGGACTGTCGGGTCCAAAAACATTCAGTACTTC	CAWRTGTVGSKNIQYF
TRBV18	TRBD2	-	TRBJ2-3	TGTGCCAGCTCACCACCGGGACTAGCGGGAAGAACAGATACGCAGTATTTT	CASSPPGLAGRTDTQYF
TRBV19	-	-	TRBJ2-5	TGTGCCAGTAGTCTTAGCGCAAGGGTAGGAGAGACCCAGTACTTC	CASSLSARVGETQYF
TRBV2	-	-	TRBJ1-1	TGTGCCAGCAGTCTGCAGCCCCCCGCGGCTGAAGCTTTCTTT	CASSLQPPAAEAFF